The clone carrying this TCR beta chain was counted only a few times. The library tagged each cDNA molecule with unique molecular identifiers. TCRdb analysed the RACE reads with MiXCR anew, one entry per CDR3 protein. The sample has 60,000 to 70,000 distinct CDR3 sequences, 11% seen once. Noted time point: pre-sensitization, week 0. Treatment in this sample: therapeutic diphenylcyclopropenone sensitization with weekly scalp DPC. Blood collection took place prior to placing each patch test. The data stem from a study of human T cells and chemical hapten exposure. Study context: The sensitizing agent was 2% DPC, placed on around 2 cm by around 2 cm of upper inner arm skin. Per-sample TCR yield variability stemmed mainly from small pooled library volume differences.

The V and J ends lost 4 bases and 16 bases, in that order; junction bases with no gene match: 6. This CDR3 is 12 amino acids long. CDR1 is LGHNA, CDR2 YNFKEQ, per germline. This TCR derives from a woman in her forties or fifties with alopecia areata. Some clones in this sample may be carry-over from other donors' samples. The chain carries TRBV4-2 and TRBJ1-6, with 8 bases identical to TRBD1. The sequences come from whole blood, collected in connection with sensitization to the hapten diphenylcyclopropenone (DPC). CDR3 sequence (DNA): TGTGCCAGCAGCCGGGACAGGAAAAATCTCCACTTT. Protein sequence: CASSRDRKNLHF.